These 23 T cell receptor beta chains were sequenced from one sample in a study of post-analysis software for immune sequencing data. Study outcomes and limitations: Higher frequency in patients than in controls was seen for about five TRBV segments, with TRBV5-6, TRBV5-1 and TRBV20-1 among them.

Every TCR beta cDNA library bore unique molecular identifiers. TCRdb recomputed calls from the PCR reads with MiXCR, one row per CDR3 protein. Among a few hundred thousand distinct CDR3 sequences listed, roughly 36% were seen once. Their specific antigens are unknown. The sample consisted of blood. Receptors originate from a girl aged 5-17 years with multiple sclerosis.

On this clonotype: This may be a read error, as it is one base from a much larger clone. This chain joins TRBV6-5 and TRBJ2-1; 10 bases are shared with TRBD2. This CDR3 comprises 15 residues. CDR1 and CDR2 (germline): MNHEY, SVGAGI. The CDR3 reads CVSRDSGGSYNEQFF. In DNA, the CDR3 is TGTGTCAGCAGAGATAGCGGGGGGTCATACAATGAGCAGTTCTTC.

This clonotype has a single count. The conserved phenylalanine or tryptophan is not found at the CDR3 terminus, so this likely reflects a read error. The V gene is TRBV3-1, the J gene TRBJ1-2; D uncertain. The CDR3 covers 16 residues. V was pared by 3 bases and J by 0 bases, with 14 bases between. Looked up from germline, CDR1 is LGHDT and CDR2 is YNNKEL (reference sequence). CDR3: CASSHLGGLPNYGYTL. The CDR3 DNA follows: TGTGCCAGCAGCCACCTGGGCGGACTCCCTAACTATGGCTACACCCTC.

The V and J genes are TRBV12-3 or TRBV12-4 and TRBJ2-7; D ambiguous. The CDR3 has 14 residues. The V and J ends lost 0 bases and 0 bases respectively, with 6 bases between them. The CDR3 loop reads CASSLAIGSYEQYF. As DNA, the CDR3 is TGTGCCAGCAGTTTAGCGATCGGCTCCTACGAGCAGTACTTC.

This clonotype appeared a few times. The V call is TRBV5-1, the J call TRBJ2-1; D unclear. Germline V gene data show CDR1 as SGHRS and CDR2 as YFSETQ. Trimming took off 5 bases at V and 8 bases at J, with 11 bases between the two ends. The CDR3 has 12 amino acids. CDR3 in DNA: TGCGCCAGCAGAAAAACTGGGGATGAGCAGTTCTTC. It encodes CASRKTGDEQFF.

Remarks on this clonotype: An end of the junction does not agree with germline; a read error may underlie this. The chain recombines TRBV28 with TRBJ1-5, with D perhaps matching TRBD1 (5 bases). CDR3 length: 18 amino acids. Germline V gene lookup returns CDR1 MDHEN and CDR2 SYDVKM. The CDR3 protein is CASSFDSSQGTIRQPRHF. In nucleotides, the CDR3 is TGTGCCAGCAGTTTTGACTCATCTCAGGGCACAATCCGTCAGCCCCGGCATTTT. The full variable domain, rest sourced from reference TRBV28 and TRBJ1-5, is DVKVTQSSRYLVKRTGEKVFLECVQDMDHENMFWYRQDPGLGLRLIYFSYDVKMKEKGDIPEGYSVSREKKERFSLILESASTNQTSMYLCASSFDSSQGTIRQPRHFGDGTRLSIL.

The genes are TRBV6-1 and TRBJ2-4; D is possibly TRBD2 (7 bases). CDR1 is MNHNS and CDR2 is SASEGT in the germline V gene. The CDR3 loop spans 16 amino acids. Trimming left V 3 bases short and J 13 bases short, with 25 bases between. CDR3 in amino acids: CASSDRRGGGAYKQYF. CDR3 sequence (DNA): TGTGCCAGCAGTGATCGGAGAGGGGGGGGGGCCTACAAGCAGTACTTC.

The chain combines TRBV6-4 with TRBJ2-1; tentative D call: TRBD1 (6 bases). The CDR3 runs to 14 residues. CDR1 is MRHNA, CDR2 SNTAGT, per germline. V lost 5 bases, J lost 7 bases, and 15 bases lay in between. The CDR3 DNA is TGTGCCAGCAGTCCGGGACAAGACTGGAATGAGCAGTTCTTC. It codes for CASSPGQDWNEQFF.

This clonotype appeared once. In DNA form, the CDR3 reads TGTGCCAGCAGACCCGGGACAGGGGAAGAGCAGTACTTC. This sequence encodes CASRPGTGEEQYF. The chain employs TRBV6-5 and TRBJ2-5, with 10 positions matching TRBD1. From germline, CDR1 is MNHEY and CDR2 SVGAGI. The CDR3 sequence is 13 residues long. The trim removed 6 bases at V and 11 bases at J, leaving 9 bases unmatched.

V gene TRBV29-1 combines with J gene TRBJ1-1; D ambiguous. In germline, CDR1 is SQVTM, CDR2 ANQGSEA. The CDR3 runs to 14 residues. CDR3: CSVRGYLGGTEAFF. The CDR3 nucleotides are TGCAGTGTTCGGGGTTATCTGGGCGGCACTGAAGCTTTCTTT.

The chain carries TRBV20-1 and TRBJ2-1; 12 bases align to TRBD2. CDR3 size: 16 residues. Germline CDR1 and CDR2: DFQATT and SNEGSKA (reference sequence). Trimming removed 6 bases from V and 8 bases from J; junction bases left unmatched: 14. The CDR3 sequence: CSAPSLAGGPVDEQFF. The DNA of the CDR3 is TGCAGTGCCCCGTCCCTAGCGGGGGGGCCCGTGGATGAGCAGTTCTTC.

V gene TRBV6-2 or TRBV6-3 combines with J gene TRBJ1-1; TRBD1 aligns across 10 bases. Losses at the gene ends were 2 bases for V and 4 bases for J; bases not matched to a gene: 1. Germline CDR1 MNHEY, CDR2 SVGEGT. The CDR3 loop spans 14 amino acids. CDR3 bases: TGTGCCAGCAGTTACGGACAGGGGGTCACTGAAGCTTTCTTT. This sequence encodes CASSYGQGVTEAFF.

Regarding this clonotype: An end of the junction differs from the germline gene, which may be a read error. This sequence joins TRBV7-8 and TRBJ2-1; D perhaps matches TRBD2 (6 bases). This CDR3 has 15 residues. Germline V lookup: CDR1 SGHVS, CDR2 FQNEAQ. The CDR3 DNA is TGTGCCAGCAGCCTACGGGGGACCTCCAACAATGAGCAGTTCTTC. This codes for CASSLRGTSNNEQFF.

This rearrangement joins TRBV9 to TRBJ2-5; D gene unclear. The CDR3 loop spans 14 amino acids. Germline V CDR1 and CDR2: SGDLS, YYNGEE. Trimming left V 1 base short and J 5 bases short, with 12 bases between. CDR3 in DNA: TGTGCCAGCAGCGTATGGACCCACGCGGAGACCCAGTACTTC. Residues: CASSVWTHAETQYF.

There are a few counts of this clonotype. The CDR3 here is CASGGGGLAKYF. CDR3 nucleotide sequence: TGTGCCAGCGGCGGAGGTGGACTAGCGAAGTATTTT. The V gene is TRBV7-9, the J gene TRBJ2-3, with TRBD2 matching 9 bases. The CDR3 is 12 residues long. Trimming removed 8 bases from V and 13 bases from J; junction bases left unmatched: 10. Looked up from germline, CDR1 is SEHNR and CDR2 is FQNEAQ (reference sequence).

The chain recombines TRBV14 with TRBJ2-3; 7 nucleotides agree with TRBD1. V lost 5 bases and J lost 0; bases outside the gene matches: 5. Germline V gives CDR1 SGHDN, CDR2 FVKESK. The CDR3 contains 15 residues. In DNA form, the CDR3 reads TGTGCCAGCAGCTCCCACAGGGGAAGCACAGATACGCAGTATTTT. Amino acids: CASSSHRGSTDTQYF.

This chain links TRBV7-9 with TRBJ1-2; perhaps TRBD1 as D (6 bases). The CDR3 runs 12 residues. V was clipped by 4 bases and J by 6 bases, with 9 bases between them. Germline V gene lookup returns CDR1 SEHNR and CDR2 FQNEAQ (reference sequence). CDR3 region: CASSWGGHGYTF. The CDR3 DNA is TGTGCCAGCAGCTGGGGGGGGCATGGCTACACCTTC.

The rearrangement uses TRBV28 and TRBJ1-6, with D tentatively TRBD1 (5 bases). V was clipped by 5 bases and J by 17 bases, with 13 bases between them. Germline lookup yields CDR1 MDHEN and CDR2 SYDVKM. The CDR3 extends over 11 amino acids. The CDR3 region is CASSDRRLVHF. CDR3 sequence (DNA): TGTGCCAGCAGTGACAGAAGGTTAGTCCACTTT.

A single count supports this clonotype. This chain uses TRBV5-6 with TRBJ2-5; D call uncertain. With the DNA end fitting TRBJ2-1 better, the J assignment may be wrong. The CDR3 length is 15 residues. Germline CDR1 SGHDT, CDR2 YYEEEE. The CDR3 spells CASSERKANQETQFF. CDR3 nucleotide sequence: TGTGCCAGCAGCGAGAGGAAGGCTAACCAAGAGACCCAGTTCTTC.

This clonotype was observed a few times. The CDR3 DNA sequence: TGCAGTGCTAGAAGTCCAGGCGGGGCCTCCTACAATGAGCAGTTCTTC. Protein sequence: CSARSPGGASYNEQFF. V usage is TRBV20-1 and J usage is TRBJ2-1; possibly TRBD2 for D (6 bases). Trimming cost V 2 bases and J 0 bases, with 14 bases left between them. CDR1 is DFQATT and CDR2 is SNEGSKA in the germline V gene (reference sequence). This CDR3 comprises 16 residues.

The V and J genes are TRBV6-1 and TRBJ2-3; TRBD2 matches 11 bases. V was pared by 1 base and J by 5 bases, with 5 bases of the junction left unmatched. This CDR3 comprises 16 residues. Germline V lookup: CDR1 MNHNS, CDR2 SASEGT. The CDR3 protein is CASSEGLAGGIDTQYF. In DNA, the CDR3 is TGTGCCAGCAGTGAAGGCCTAGCGGGGGGTATAGATACGCAGTATTTT.

This clonotype was observed a handful of times. The V and J genes are TRBV28 and TRBJ2-7; D unresolved. V shed 4 bases and J shed 10 bases, with 8 bases lying between them. Per the germline V gene, CDR1 is MDHEN and CDR2 is SYDVKM. The CDR3 is made up of 10 amino acids. The CDR3 sequence is CASSSHTQYF. CDR3 nucleotides: TGTGCCAGCAGTTCCCATACCCAGTACTTC.

A note on this clonotype: The junction does not match germline at one end; this may be a read error. V is TRBV7-9 and J is TRBJ2-7, with TRBD2 matching 7 bases. The CDR3 has 13 amino acids. Germline CDR1 is SEHNR and CDR2 is FQNEAQ (reference sequence). CDR3 sequence reads: CAGSWDYSYEQYF. As DNA, the CDR3 is TGTGCCGGCAGCTGGGACTACTCCTACGAGCAGTACTTC.

V gene TRBV5-1 combines with J gene TRBJ2-1, with D perhaps TRBD1 or TRBD2 (5 bases each). Trimming stripped 0 bases from V and 5 bases from J, with 9 bases between. Germline CDR1 is SGHRS and CDR2 is YFSETQ. The CDR3 has 14 residues. The CDR3: CASSLGDGDNEQFF. The DNA of the CDR3 is TGCGCCAGCAGCTTGGGGGACGGTGACAATGAGCAGTTCTTC.